This record looks at one T cell receptor (beta chain) sequence and its context. V lost 1 base to trimming and J lost 4 bases, with 13 bases between them. Germline CDR1 reads SGHTA; CDR2 reads FQGTGA. The CDR3 length is 16 residues. This record comes from a study of type 1 regulatory T cells. The wider study: This in vitro CD4 product, T-allo10, is enriched for Tr1 cells and alloantigen-specific.

TCRdb recomputed calls from the reads with MiXCR, one row per CDR3 protein. The sample yields 80,000 to 100,000 distinct CDR3 sequences, 30% to 35% seen once. Sequenced sample: CD4+ T cells, either the whole sample or a sorted fraction (not recorded which). The clonotype comes from a human donor in good health. The V call is TRBV7-3, the J call TRBJ2-2, with D maybe TRBD2 (5 bases). CDR3 in amino acids: CASSLKPTAGTGELFF. The CDR3 nucleotides are TGTGCCAGCAGCTTAAAGCCGACGGCGGGCACCGGGGAGCTGTTTTTT.